A selection of T cell receptor beta chains follows, all from one sample in a study of esophageal squamous cell carcinoma under preoperative chemotherapy. TCRdb independently ran MiXCR on the PCR reads; one entry per CDR3 protein. The profile shows thousands of distinct CDR3 sequences, 32% of them singletons. The sample was collected from a patient given preoperative chemotherapy. These TCRs come from a human donor with esophageal squamous cell carcinoma. The donor label of this sample is uncertain. CDR3s include the opening cysteine and the closing phenylalanine or tryptophan. D genes are given only for firm matches. Size values are once, few and many counts, or a class for expanded clones, and some rows have none.

d_call: NA
j_call: TRBJ2-1
v_call: TRBV7-3
clone_size: medium-sized
cdr3_nt: TGTGCCAGCAGCCAGACGGTCAGCCTTAACAATGAGCAGTTCTTC
cdr3_aa: CASSQTVSLNNEQFF

d_call: NA
j_call: TRBJ2-4
v_call: TRBV12-3/TRBV12-4
clone_size: NA
cdr3_nt: TGTGCCAGTGCGGGCGGGATAGCCAAAAACATTCAGTACTTC
cdr3_aa: CASAGGIAKNIQYF

d_call: NA
j_call: TRBJ1-2
v_call: TRBV6-1
clone_size: many
cdr3_nt: TGTGCCAGCAGTGAACAAGGGGGGGGATACGGCTACACCTTC
cdr3_aa: CASSEQGGGYGYTF

d_call: NA
j_call: TRBJ2-1
v_call: TRBV7-2
clone_size: many
cdr3_nt: TGTGCCAGCAGCCTACAGGGGGGGTCTTACAATGAGCAGTTCTTC
cdr3_aa: CASSLQGGSYNEQFF

d_call: TRBD1
j_call: TRBJ2-2
v_call: TRBV7-9
clone_size: many
cdr3_nt: TGTGCCAGCAGCTTAGATGTGGCAGGGGGAATCGGGGAGCTGTTTTTT
cdr3_aa: CASSLDVAGGIGELFF

d_call: NA
j_call: TRBJ1-2
v_call: TRBV6-5
clone_size: NA
cdr3_nt: TGTGCCAGCAGTGTATCGGCTAACTATGGCTACACCTTC
cdr3_aa: CASSVSANYGYTF

d_call: NA
j_call: TRBJ2-7
v_call: TRBV27
clone_size: medium-sized
cdr3_nt: TGTGCCAGCAGTGGGGGAGCAGGGCCGAGCTCCTACAATGAGCAGTACTTC
cdr3_aa: CASSGGAGPSSYNEQYF

d_call: NA
j_call: TRBJ2-6
v_call: TRBV27
clone_size: NA
cdr3_nt: TGTGCCACCGTTTCGGGGAATTCTGGGGCCAGGGTCCTGACTTTC
cdr3_aa: CATVSGNSGARVLTF

d_call: NA
j_call: TRBJ2-5
v_call: TRBV6-1
clone_size: NA
cdr3_nt: TGTGCCAGCAGGCGAAGTCGAGGACTCCGAGAGACCCAGTACTTC
cdr3_aa: CASRRSRGLRETQYF

d_call: TRBD2
j_call: TRBJ2-7
v_call: TRBV11-3
clone_size: many
cdr3_nt: TGTGCCAGCAGCCGGACTAGTAATGAGCAGTACTTC
cdr3_aa: CASSRTSNEQYF

d_call: NA
j_call: TRBJ2-1
v_call: TRBV14
clone_size: medium-sized
cdr3_nt: TGTGCCAGCAGCCAAGATCGGATGGAGCAGTTCTTC
cdr3_aa: CASSQDRMEQFF

d_call: TRBD2
j_call: TRBJ2-1
v_call: TRBV7-6
clone_size: NA
cdr3_nt: TGTGTCAGCAGCTTAGCTAGCGGGAGCTCCTACAATGAGCAGTTCTTC
cdr3_aa: CVSSLASGSSYNEQFF

d_call: TRBD2
j_call: TRBJ2-1
v_call: TRBV7-9
clone_size: few
cdr3_nt: TGTGCCGGCACGACTAGTAGCGGGAGTAGAGAGACCCAGTTCTTC
cdr3_aa: CAGTTSSGSRETQFF

d_call: NA
j_call: TRBJ2-1
v_call: TRBV7-2
clone_size: medium-sized
cdr3_nt: TGTGCCAGCAGCTCAGGCCAGGGGTTTGCAGAGACCCAGTTCTTC
cdr3_aa: CASSSGQGFAETQFF

d_call: TRBD1
j_call: TRBJ1-1
v_call: TRBV6-5
clone_size: NA
cdr3_nt: TGTGCCAGCAGGTACTTAGGACAGGGGGTCGTTGTCGGTACTGACGCTGAAGCTTTCTTT
cdr3_aa: CASRYLGQGVVVGTDAEAFF

d_call: NA
j_call: TRBJ2-7
v_call: TRBV12-3/TRBV12-4
clone_size: large
cdr3_nt: TGTGCCAGCAGTCCCCGGGCGGCGATCTCCTACGAGCAGTACTTC
cdr3_aa: CASSPRAAISYEQYF

d_call: TRBD2
j_call: TRBJ2-1
v_call: TRBV28
clone_size: once
cdr3_nt: TGTGCCAGCAGGGTGGGAGGGGAGGTTGGACATGAGCAGTTCTTC
cdr3_aa: CASRVGGEVGHEQFF

d_call: NA
j_call: TRBJ2-1
v_call: TRBV6-1
clone_size: NA
cdr3_nt: TGTGCCAGCACCCTAGGAGCGGGCTCCTACAATGAGCAGTTCTTC
cdr3_aa: CASTLGAGSYNEQFF

d_call: TRBD1
j_call: TRBJ2-3
v_call: TRBV4-1
clone_size: few
cdr3_nt: TGCGCCAGCAGCCCCGGACAGGCCGATACGCAGTATTTT
cdr3_aa: CASSPGQADTQYF

d_call: NA
j_call: TRBJ2-2
v_call: TRBV6-5
clone_size: many
cdr3_nt: TGTGCCAGCAGTTTTAACACAGACACCGGGGAGCTGTTTTTT
cdr3_aa: CASSFNTDTGELFF

d_call: NA
j_call: TRBJ2-2
v_call: TRBV6-1
clone_size: NA
cdr3_nt: TGTGCCAGCAGTCGAGACCCATTAACCGGGGAGCTGTTTTTT
cdr3_aa: CASSRDPLTGELFF

d_call: TRBD2
j_call: TRBJ2-1
v_call: TRBV6-2/TRBV6-3
clone_size: NA
cdr3_nt: TGTGCCAGCAGCCGACGACTAGCGGGATCCTACAATGAGCAGTTCTTC
cdr3_aa: CASSRRLAGSYNEQFF

d_call: NA
j_call: TRBJ2-6
v_call: TRBV12-3/TRBV12-4
clone_size: many
cdr3_nt: TGTGCCAGCAGCGGGGGCTCTGGGGCCAACGTCCTGACTTTC
cdr3_aa: CASSGGSGANVLTF

d_call: TRBD1
j_call: TRBJ1-1
v_call: TRBV6-4
clone_size: NA
cdr3_nt: TGTGCCAGCAGTCGGACAGGAAACACTGAAGCTTTCTTT
cdr3_aa: CASSRTGNTEAFF

d_call: NA
j_call: TRBJ2-2
v_call: TRBV27
clone_size: many
cdr3_nt: TGTGCCAGCAGTGAGTGGGGCACGACCGGGGAGCTGTTTTTT
cdr3_aa: CASSEWGTTGELFF

d_call: TRBD2
j_call: TRBJ2-1
v_call: TRBV4-1
clone_size: few
cdr3_nt: TGCGCCAGCAGCCAAGGAGCTAGCGGGAGGTACAATGAGCAGTTCTTC
cdr3_aa: CASSQGASGRYNEQFF

d_call: NA
j_call: TRBJ2-2
v_call: TRBV7-6
clone_size: many
cdr3_nt: TGTGCCAGCAGCCCTTTGGCGGGAAGTCTCGGGGAGCTGTTTTTT
cdr3_aa: CASSPLAGSLGELFF

d_call: NA
j_call: TRBJ2-1
v_call: TRBV11-2
clone_size: NA
cdr3_nt: TGTGCCAGCAGCTTACGAGCGGGTTCGGAATACAATGGGCAGTTCTTC
cdr3_aa: CASSLRAGSEYNGQFF

d_call: NA
j_call: TRBJ1-1
v_call: TRBV6-5
clone_size: many
cdr3_nt: TGTGCCAGCAGTTACTCGGCAGGGGTTATCACTGAAGCTTTCTTT
cdr3_aa: CASSYSAGVITEAFF

d_call: TRBD1
j_call: TRBJ2-5
v_call: TRBV12-3/TRBV12-4
clone_size: medium-sized
cdr3_nt: TGTGCCAGCAGTCACACAGGGGGAGGTGAGACCCAGTACTTC
cdr3_aa: CASSHTGGGETQYF

d_call: TRBD1
j_call: TRBJ2-3
v_call: TRBV6-1
clone_size: NA
cdr3_nt: TGTGCCAGCAGAAACCCGGGACAGGGGCCCTCAGATACGCAGTATTTT
cdr3_aa: CASRNPGQGPSDTQYF

d_call: NA
j_call: TRBJ1-6
v_call: TRBV7-2
clone_size: medium-sized
cdr3_nt: TGTGCCAGCAGCCGGATTGGGGCGGGGAATTCACCCCTCCACTTT
cdr3_aa: CASSRIGAGNSPLHF

d_call: TRBD1
j_call: TRBJ2-3
v_call: TRBV27
clone_size: medium-sized
cdr3_nt: TGTGCCAGCAGTTTACCCGGGACAGGGTACGGCACAGATACGCAGTATTTT
cdr3_aa: CASSLPGTGYGTDTQYF

d_call: TRBD2
j_call: TRBJ2-7
v_call: TRBV10-2
clone_size: NA
cdr3_nt: TGCGCCAGCAGATCCGGGACTACCTCCCTTTACGAGCAGTACTTC
cdr3_aa: CASRSGTTSLYEQYF

d_call: NA
j_call: TRBJ2-1
v_call: TRBV6-5
clone_size: NA
cdr3_nt: TGTGCCAGCGGTTGCCGGGACCCTGCATCCTACAAGGAGCAGTTCTTC
cdr3_aa: CASGCRDPASYKEQFF

d_call: TRBD2
j_call: TRBJ2-7
v_call: TRBV12-3/TRBV12-4
clone_size: many
cdr3_nt: TGTGCCAGCAGTTTGGCGGGAGGGACCTACGAGCAGTACTTC
cdr3_aa: CASSLAGGTYEQYF

d_call: TRBD1
j_call: TRBJ1-1
v_call: TRBV10-2
clone_size: few
cdr3_nt: TGCGCCAGCAGTGTCTCGACAGGGGGCGGCCGAGCTTTCTTT
cdr3_aa: CASSVSTGGGRAFF

d_call: TRBD1
j_call: TRBJ1-1
v_call: TRBV7-9
clone_size: NA
cdr3_nt: TGTGCCAGCAGCCCTGGGACAGAGGCGATGAACACTGAAGCTTTCTTT
cdr3_aa: CASSPGTEAMNTEAFF

d_call: NA
j_call: TRBJ2-1
v_call: TRBV11-2
clone_size: NA
cdr3_nt: TGTGCCAGCAGCTTAAGGGCCTGGGCTGAGCAGTTCTTC
cdr3_aa: CASSLRAWAEQFF

d_call: TRBD2
j_call: TRBJ2-7
v_call: TRBV11-3
clone_size: medium-sized
cdr3_nt: TGTGCCAGCAGCTTAGGGCTAGCGGGCTCCTACGAGCAGTACTTC
cdr3_aa: CASSLGLAGSYEQYF

d_call: TRBD1
j_call: TRBJ2-5
v_call: TRBV18
clone_size: few
cdr3_nt: TGTGCCAGCTCTCCGGACAGGGGGCTTCGCGGGGAGACCCAGTACTTC
cdr3_aa: CASSPDRGLRGETQYF

d_call: NA
j_call: TRBJ2-1
v_call: TRBV7-6
clone_size: NA
cdr3_nt: TGTGCCAGCAGCTTAACCCTAGCGATACGATCCTACAATGAGCAGTTCTTC
cdr3_aa: CASSLTLAIRSYNEQFF

d_call: NA
j_call: TRBJ2-1
v_call: TRBV7-2
clone_size: NA
cdr3_nt: TGTGCGAGCGGCTACGAGCAGGACTTC
cdr3_aa: CASGYEQDF

d_call: TRBD1
j_call: TRBJ2-1
v_call: TRBV12-3/TRBV12-4
clone_size: few
cdr3_nt: TGTGCCAGCACCCTAATGACAGGGGGCTGGGAGCAGTTCTTC
cdr3_aa: CASTLMTGGWEQFF

d_call: TRBD2
j_call: TRBJ2-7
v_call: TRBV12-3/TRBV12-4
clone_size: NA
cdr3_nt: TGTGCCAGCAGCCACAGCGGGAGCAATGAGCAGTACTTC
cdr3_aa: CASSHSGSNEQYF

d_call: NA
j_call: TRBJ2-1
v_call: TRBV11-3
clone_size: medium-sized
cdr3_nt: TGTGCCAGCAGCTTAGCCGGTCGGGGTAGCCAAGAGACCCAGTTCTTC
cdr3_aa: CASSLAGRGSQETQFF

d_call: NA
j_call: TRBJ2-3
v_call: TRBV12-3/TRBV12-4
clone_size: few
cdr3_nt: TGTGCCAGCAGTTTCGTGGTAGGAGATACGCAGTATTTT
cdr3_aa: CASSFVVGDTQYF

d_call: TRBD2
j_call: TRBJ2-1
v_call: TRBV11-3
clone_size: many
cdr3_nt: TGTGCCAGCAGCTTAGATCCTTTGCGGGGGGAGCAGTTCTTC
cdr3_aa: CASSLDPLRGEQFF

d_call: NA
j_call: TRBJ2-2
v_call: TRBV27
clone_size: medium-sized
cdr3_nt: TGTGCCAGCAGTACCTCGGACGGAACAGGTCGATCGCTGTTTTTT
cdr3_aa: CASSTSDGTGRSLFF